This T cell receptor (beta chain) was recorded in a study of blood T cell repertoires in COVID-19. Whole-study context: PBMCs, B-cell-depleted T cells, or T cells were the source of the cDNA or gDNA that made up the material.

Study processing details: How many nucleated cells were present was estimated from reference gene primer amplification. Produced via immunoSEQ multiplex PCR; TCRdb's table is partial and in-frame only. V, J and clone size were drawn from that table, and D and trimming were deduced from the DNA. The table shows about 190,000 clones, with about 83% occurring only once. The CDR3 length is 12 residues. Germline loops: CDR1 SGDLS, CDR2 YYNGEE. J was trimmed by 7 bases and V by 0 bases; bases with no gene match: 0. Sequencing used peripheral blood. This sequence joins TRBV9 and TRBJ2-7, with TRBD1 matching 8 bases. The sequence derives from a woman between 70 and 85 years old with active or convalescent COVID-19. CDR3 loop: CASSVGTGEQYF. The CDR3 nucleotides are TGTGCCAGCAGCGTAGGGACAGGGGAGCAGTACTTC.